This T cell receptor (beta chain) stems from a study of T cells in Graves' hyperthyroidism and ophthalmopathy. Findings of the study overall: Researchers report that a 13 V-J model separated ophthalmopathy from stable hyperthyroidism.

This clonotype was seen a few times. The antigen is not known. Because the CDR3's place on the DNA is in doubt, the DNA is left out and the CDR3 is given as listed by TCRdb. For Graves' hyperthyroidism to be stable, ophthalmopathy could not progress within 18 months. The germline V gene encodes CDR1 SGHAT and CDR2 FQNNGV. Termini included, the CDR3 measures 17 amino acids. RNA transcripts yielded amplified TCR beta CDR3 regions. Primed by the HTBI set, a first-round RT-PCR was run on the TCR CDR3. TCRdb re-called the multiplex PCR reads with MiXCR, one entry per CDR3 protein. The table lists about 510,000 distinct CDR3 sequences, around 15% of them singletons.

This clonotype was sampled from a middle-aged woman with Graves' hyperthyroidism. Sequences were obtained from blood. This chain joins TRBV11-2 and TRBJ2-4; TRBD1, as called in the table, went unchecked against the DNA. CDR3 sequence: CASSYVWGEGAKNIRYF.